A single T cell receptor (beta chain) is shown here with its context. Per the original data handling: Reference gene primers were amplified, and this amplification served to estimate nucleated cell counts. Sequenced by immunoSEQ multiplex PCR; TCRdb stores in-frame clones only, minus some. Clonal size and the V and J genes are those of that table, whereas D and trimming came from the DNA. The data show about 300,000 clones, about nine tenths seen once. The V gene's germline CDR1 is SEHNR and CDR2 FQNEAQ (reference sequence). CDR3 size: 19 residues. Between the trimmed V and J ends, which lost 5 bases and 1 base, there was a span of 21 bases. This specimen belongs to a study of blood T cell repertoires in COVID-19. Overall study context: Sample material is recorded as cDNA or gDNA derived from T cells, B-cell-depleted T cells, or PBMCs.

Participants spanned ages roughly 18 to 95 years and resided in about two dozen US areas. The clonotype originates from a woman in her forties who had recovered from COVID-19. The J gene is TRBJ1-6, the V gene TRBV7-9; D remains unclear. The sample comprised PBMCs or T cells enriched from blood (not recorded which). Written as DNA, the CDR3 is TGTGCCAGCAGCCACAATATACAGTGGGGAGGATCCTATAATTCACCCCTCCACTTT. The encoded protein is CASSHNIQWGGSYNSPLHF.